Below are 20 T cell receptor beta chains sequenced from a single sample in a study of cytomegalovirus exposure and HLA in healthy donors. A multiplex PCR was run with 60 Vbeta primers and 13 Jbeta primers. Sequencing used immunoSEQ multiplex PCR; TCRdb keeps in-frame clones, though not all of them. The data show approximately 160,000 clones, with 77% seen just once and 1.4% held by the top ten. The material sequenced was PBMCs. The origin of the receptors is a woman aged 25 to 39 in good health and CMV-seropositive.

This chain connects TRBV10-1 to TRBJ2-1; 9 nucleotides agree with TRBD1. Germline V gives CDR1 WNHNN, CDR2 SYGVQD (reference sequence). Trimming took 6 bases from V and 4 from J; bases not matched to a gene: 7. The CDR3 covers 15 residues. The CDR3 sequence is CASRPEGQGYNEQFF. The CDR3 DNA is TGCGCCAGCAGGCCTGAGGGACAGGGATACAATGAGCAGTTCTTC.

This clone was seen once. The same CDR3 can be traced to other DNA sequences in this sample. The genes are TRBV7-3 and TRBJ2-5; 7 nucleotides line up with TRBD1. The CDR3 consists of 15 residues. V dropped 5 bases and J dropped 2; count of bases not matched to a gene: 8. CDR1 is SGHTA and CDR2 is FQGTGA in the germline V gene. DNA of the CDR3: TGTGCCAGCAGCCTAAATCCAGGGGGACAAGAGACCCAGTACTTC. This codes for CASSLNPGGQETQYF.

The chain employs TRBV30 and TRBJ1-1; D call uncertain. The V end was cut by 0 bases, the J end by 11 bases, with 13 bases between. Per the germline V gene, CDR1 is GTSNPN and CDR2 is SVGIG (reference sequence). This CDR3 is 12 amino acids long. The CDR3 DNA sequence: TGTGCCTGGAGTGTTTTGTATCCCGAGGCTTTCTTT. It specifies CAWSVLYPEAFF.

This rearrangement joins TRBV7-9 to TRBJ1-1; D perhaps matches TRBD1 (6 bases). V lost 2 bases to trimming and J lost 11 bases, with 21 bases between them. This CDR3 has 15 amino acids. Germline V CDR1 and CDR2: SEHNR, FQNEAQ (reference sequence). Here the CDR3 DNA reads TGTGCCAGCAGCTTACAGCGAGACCCCGGCAGGGGTGCTTTCTTT. Amino acid sequence: CASSLQRDPGRGAFF.

This clone was recorded only once. The rearrangement links TRBV6-5 to TRBJ1-4, with no clear D. The CDR3 contains 12 residues. CDR1 and CDR2 (germline): MNHEY, SVGAGI. V was cut by 6 bases and J by 0 bases, with 2 bases left in between. CDR3 sequence (DNA): TGTGCCAGCAGCGCAACTAATGAAAAACTGTTTTTT. Residues: CASSATNEKLFF.

The chain uses TRBV28 and TRBJ2-7; 7 bases fit TRBD1. Germline loops: CDR1 MDHEN, CDR2 SYDVKM. The ends lost 6 bases at V and 1 base at J; junction bases unmatched: 9. This CDR3 is built from 15 residues. DNA of the CDR3: TGTGCCAGCAGAAAGGTAGGGGGCGAGTCCTACGAGCAGTACTTC. It specifies CASRKVGGESYEQYF.

The rearrangement joins TRBV15 to TRBJ1-4; TRBD1 aligns across 7 bases. Germline CDR1 and CDR2: LNHNV and YYDKDF (reference sequence). J lost 4 bases, V lost 1 base, and 6 bases had no gene match. The CDR3 consists of 16 residues. The CDR3 spells CATSRVPGQINEKLFF. Here the CDR3 DNA reads TGTGCCACCAGCAGAGTCCCGGGACAGATTAATGAAAAACTGTTTTTT.

This clone has a handful of counts. In nucleotides, the CDR3 is TGTGCCAGCAGCCCGGGACAGTTTGAGCAGTTCTTC. Translation: CASSPGQFEQFF. The V and J genes are TRBV9 and TRBJ2-1; 7 bases line up with TRBD1. CDR1 and CDR2 (germline): SGDLS, YYNGEE. V was clipped by 4 bases and J by 9 bases; unmatched bases: 4. The CDR3 is 12 residues long.

The rearrangement links TRBV6-4 to TRBJ2-6; 8 bases align to TRBD1. Losses at the gene ends were 6 bases for V and 3 bases for J; bases not matched to a gene: 7. This CDR3 is built from 16 residues. The germline V gene has CDR1 MRHNA and CDR2 SNTAGT. DNA of the CDR3: TGTGCCAGCAGCCCGACAGGGGCAGGTGGGGCCAACGTCCTGACTTTC. Translated: CASSPTGAGGANVLTF.

The table lists this clone with a few counts. The chain joins TRBV6-1 to TRBJ2-1; D is uncertain. V was trimmed by 3 bases and J by 0 bases, leaving 24 bases between them. The germline V gene has CDR1 MNHNS and CDR2 SASEGT. The CDR3 spans 20 residues. The CDR3 sequence is CASSDSSPFFLESSYNEQFF. The CDR3 DNA follows: TGTGCCAGCAGTGACAGCAGCCCCTTTTTTCTAGAGAGCTCCTACAATGAGCAGTTCTTC.

The chain uses TRBV4-3 and TRBJ2-5; 8 positions agree with TRBD2. The CDR3 totals 14 residues. Germline trimming cut 2 bases from V and 4 bases from J; bases unmatched to any gene: 3. Germline values: CDR1 LGHNA, CDR2 YSLEER. The CDR3 is CASSQTSGRETQYF. The CDR3 DNA follows: TGCGCCAGCAGCCAAACTAGCGGACGAGAGACCCAGTACTTC.

The CDR3 is CASSYSGGRGTGELFF. DNA for the CDR3: TGTGCCAGCAGTTACTCGGGGGGTCGGGGCACCGGGGAGCTGTTTTTT. The gene calls are TRBV6-5 and TRBJ2-2; possibly TRBD2 for D (6 bases). CDR3 size: 16 residues. The germline CDR1 and CDR2 sequences are MNHEY and SVGAGI. Trimming took 0 bases from V and 4 from J, leaving 12 bases between them.

V usage is TRBV10-3 and J usage is TRBJ2-1; 8 bases fit TRBD2. V lost 6 bases to trimming and J lost 2 bases; unmatched junction nucleotides: 9. This CDR3 comprises 16 residues. Germline lookup yields CDR1 ENHRY and CDR2 SYGVKD. The CDR3, as DNA: TGTGCCATCAGACCCGAGAGCGGGAGTACCTACAATGAGCAGTTCTTC. Protein product: CAIRPESGSTYNEQFF.

The rearrangement links TRBV6-1 to TRBJ1-1; 7 bases fit TRBD1. With 8 bases clipped from V and 4 bases from J, the junction kept 7 bases outside the gene matches. The length of the CDR3 is 13 residues. Looked up from germline, CDR1 is MNHNS and CDR2 is SASEGT. The chain's CDR3 is CASRSGTATEAFF. DNA for the CDR3: TGTGCCAGCCGCTCGGGGACAGCCACTGAAGCTTTCTTT.

A few counts support this clone. This chain links TRBV30 with TRBJ1-2; 7 bases fit TRBD1. This CDR3 spans 14 amino acids. In germline, CDR1 is GTSNPN, CDR2 SVGIG (reference sequence). V lost 3 bases to trimming and J lost 8 bases; unmatched junction nucleotides: 12. CDR3 coding DNA: TGTGCCTGGAGGAAGCAAACAGGGGCGATCGGCTACACCTTC. Translated: CAWRKQTGAIGYTF. The full variable domain, rest sourced from reference TRBV30 and TRBJ1-2, is SQTIHQWPATLVQPVGSPLSLECTVEGTSNPNLYWYRQAAGRGLQLLFYSVGIGQISSEVPQNLSASRPQDRQFILSSKKLLLSDSGFYLCAWRKQTGAIGYTFGSGTRLTVV.

This clone came up once. V and J are TRBV5-1 and TRBJ2-7, with 8 bases that match TRBD2. There are 14 residues in the CDR3. Per germline, CDR1 SGHRS and CDR2 YFSETQ. V shed 5 bases, J shed 4 bases, and the junction held 8 bases outside the gene matches. Here the CDR3 DNA reads TGCGCCAGCAGTTTTCGGGGGGGGGAGTACGAGCAGTACTTC. Translation gives CASSFRGGEYEQYF.

This clone was detected only a few times. The chain combines TRBV6-1 with TRBJ1-4; D unclear. Germline V gene lookup returns CDR1 MNHNS and CDR2 SASEGT. CDR3 length equals 15 residues. V was cut by 2 bases and J by 8 bases, with 15 bases left in between. The CDR3 DNA follows: TGTGCCAGCAGTGAAATGGGCAGTAGTAGGGAAAAACTGTTTTTT. Residues: CASSEMGSSREKLFF.

V is TRBV5-1 and J is TRBJ2-5; D is possibly TRBD1 (6 bases). Trimming took 2 bases from V and 3 from J, leaving 14 bases between them. This CDR3 contains 15 residues. In germline, CDR1 is SGHRS, CDR2 YFSETQ. The CDR3, as DNA: TGCGCCAGCAGCTTTACTTCAACAGGGAAAGAGACCCAGTACTTC. It is translated as CASSFTSTGKETQYF. The whole variable domain, remainder taken from reference TRBV5-1 and TRBJ2-5, is KAGVTQTPRYLIKTRGQQVTLSCSPISGHRSVSWYQQTPGQGLQFLFEYFSETQRNKGNFPGRFSGRQFSNSRSEMNVSTLELGDSALYLCASSFTSTGKETQYFGPGTRLLVL.

The genes are TRBV4-2 and TRBJ2-7; 7 bases line up with TRBD2. The V and J ends lost 0 bases and 3 bases, in that order; junction bases with no gene match: 8. Germline loops: CDR1 LGHNA, CDR2 YNFKEQ. The CDR3 contains 16 residues. CDR3 nucleotides: TGTGCCAGCAGCCAAGAGTCGCAGGGAGGGAACTACGAGCAGTACTTC. It is translated as CASSQESQGGNYEQYF.

This clone was counted a single time. The rearrangement uses TRBV6-1 and TRBJ2-1; TRBD2 is a possible D gene (6 bases). The germline V and J ends were trimmed by 8 bases and 4 bases, with 15 bases remaining between them. Germline-derived CDR1 and CDR2 are MNHNS and SASEGT. The CDR3 length is 14 residues. The CDR3 sequence is CASVLAGPYNEQFF. The CDR3 DNA is TGTGCCAGCGTCCTGGCGGGACCATACAATGAGCAGTTCTTC.